The sequence of this T cell receptor (beta chain) was determined in a study of cytomegalovirus exposure and HLA in healthy donors. In regard to this clone: Its cognate antigen is unknown.

Findings and limits, study-wide: Cytomegalovirus association was assigned to more than 150 TCR beta chains.

The PCR had 60 Vbeta and 13 Jbeta primers. This table comes from immunoSEQ multiplex PCR, and its TCRdb copy is limited to in-frame clones, with some not included. In the table there are roughly 190,000 clones, about 83% of which are singletons. This CDR3 has 14 residues. Trimming cost V 5 bases and J 4 bases; bases outside gene matches: 11. The germline V gene has CDR1 SQVTM and CDR2 ANQGSEA. The TCR comes from a middle-aged man in good health and CMV-seropositive. This chain uses TRBV29-1 with TRBJ2-7; 7 nucleotides align to TRBD1. Sequences were obtained from PBMCs. This CDR3 reads CSVNTGTATYEQYF. The CDR3 nucleotides are TGCAGCGTTAATACCGGGACAGCGACATACGAGCAGTACTTC.